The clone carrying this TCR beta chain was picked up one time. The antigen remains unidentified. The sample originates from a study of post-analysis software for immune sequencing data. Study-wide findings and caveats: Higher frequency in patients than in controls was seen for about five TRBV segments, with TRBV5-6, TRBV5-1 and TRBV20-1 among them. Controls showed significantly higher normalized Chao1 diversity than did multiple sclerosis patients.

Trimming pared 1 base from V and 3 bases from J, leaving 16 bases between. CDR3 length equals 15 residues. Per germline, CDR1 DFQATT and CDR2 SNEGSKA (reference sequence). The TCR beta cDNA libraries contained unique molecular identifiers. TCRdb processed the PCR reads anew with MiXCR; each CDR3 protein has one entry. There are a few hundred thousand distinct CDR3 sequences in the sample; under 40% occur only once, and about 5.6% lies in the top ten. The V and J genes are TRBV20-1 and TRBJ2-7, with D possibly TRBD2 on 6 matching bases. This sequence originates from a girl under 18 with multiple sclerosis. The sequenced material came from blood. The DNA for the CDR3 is TGCAGTGCTAGAGTTCCCGGGACTCCCAACTACGAGCAGTACTTC. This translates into CSARVPGTPNYEQYF.